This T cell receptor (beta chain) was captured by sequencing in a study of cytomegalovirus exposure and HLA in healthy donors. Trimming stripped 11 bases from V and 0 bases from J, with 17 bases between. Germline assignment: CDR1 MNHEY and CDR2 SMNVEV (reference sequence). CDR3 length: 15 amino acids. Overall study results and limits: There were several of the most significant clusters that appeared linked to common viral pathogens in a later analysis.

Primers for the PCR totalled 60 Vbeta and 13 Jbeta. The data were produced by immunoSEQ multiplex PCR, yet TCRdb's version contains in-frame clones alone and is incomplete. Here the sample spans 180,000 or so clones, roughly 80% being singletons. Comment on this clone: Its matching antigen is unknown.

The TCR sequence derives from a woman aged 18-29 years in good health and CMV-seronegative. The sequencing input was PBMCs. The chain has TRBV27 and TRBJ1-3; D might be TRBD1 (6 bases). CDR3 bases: TGTGCCTCTTCCAGGGGCGGCTCCTCTGGAAACACCATATATTTT. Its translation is CASSRGGSSGNTIYF.